The 7 T cell receptor beta chains below were found in one sample sequenced in a study of blood T cells in healthy people across ages. PCR was performed a second time for roughly 7 to 12 cycles using a sample-barcoded 5' primer and a J-beta primer mix. TCRdb used MiXCR to reprocess the 5' RACE reads, holding one entry per CDR3 protein. The sample gives over a million distinct CDR3 sequences, 40% to 50% of which show up once; 7% to 9.5% is in the top ten. The source material was blood. Every receptor here comes from a woman aged 18-35 years in good health.

This chain uses TRBV6-5 with TRBJ1-3; D remains unclear. Germline V gene sequence: CDR1 MNHEY, CDR2 SVGAGI. Trimming pared 4 bases from V and 0 bases from J, leaving 4 bases between. The CDR3 length is 13 residues. The CDR3 here is CASSSHSGNTIYF. CDR3 DNA sequence: TGTGCCAGCAGTTCCCACTCTGGAAACACCATATATTTT.

The chain employs TRBV3-1 and TRBJ2-3, with TRBD2 identical over 15 bases. This CDR3 is 15 amino acids long. Germline V gives CDR1 LGHDT, CDR2 YNNKEL (reference sequence). V was clipped by 4 bases and J by 8 bases; unmatched bases: 4. In nucleotides, the CDR3 is TGTGCCAGCAGCCGGACTAGCGGGGGGGCCGGTACGCAGTATTTT. Its protein is CASSRTSGGAGTQYF.

The chain joins TRBV6-2 or TRBV6-3 to TRBJ1-2; no definite D call. This CDR3 region has 12 residues. CDR1 and CDR2 from the germline V gene are MNHEY and SVGEGT. Between the trimmed V and J ends, which lost 3 bases and 6 bases, there was a span of 8 bases. CDR3 protein: CASSYGVDGYTF. The CDR3 coding sequence is TGTGCCAGCAGTTATGGAGTGGATGGCTACACCTTC.

This clonotype was seen repeatedly, ten times or more. The gene calls are TRBV24-1 and TRBJ2-1, with TRBD2 identical over 10 bases. Germline V gene data show CDR1 as KGHDR and CDR2 as SFDVKD. This CDR3 contains 15 residues. V shed 5 bases and J 4 bases; nucleotides not matched to a gene: 4. The CDR3 coding sequence is TGTGCCACCAGTGGAGCGGGGGGGCATTACAATGAGCAGTTCTTC. Its translation: CATSGAGGHYNEQFF.

The genes are TRBV27 and TRBJ2-1; D not resolved. CDR1 and CDR2 from the germline V gene are MNHEY and SMNVEV (reference sequence). V was shortened by 10 bases and J by 5 bases, with 9 bases between the two germline ends. The CDR3 length is 11 residues. The CDR3 bases are TGTGCCACCTCTACTAACAATGAGCAGTTCTTC. Translation gives CATSTNNEQFF.

The rearrangement joins TRBV27 to TRBJ2-1, with 7 bases that match TRBD2. Germline assignment: CDR1 MNHEY and CDR2 SMNVEV (reference sequence). After removal of 5 bases from V and 7 bases from J, the junction contained 14 bases not matched to a gene. The CDR3 totals 16 residues. The CDR3 DNA reads as TGTGCCAGCAGTCCCATACTGGCGGGAGCGGGAAATGAGCAGTTCTTC. Encoded protein: CASSPILAGAGNEQFF.

This clonotype was counted a few times. The chain recombines TRBV2 with TRBJ2-1; D tentatively reads TRBD1 or TRBD2 (5 bases each). V lost 5 bases and J 8 bases, leaving 19 bases between the germline ends. This CDR3 comprises 15 residues. Per germline, CDR1 SNHLY and CDR2 FYNNEI. The CDR3 sequence is CASSLGREIMDEQFF. The CDR3 DNA sequence: TGTGCCAGCAGTTTGGGACGCGAGATCATGGATGAGCAGTTCTTC. The full variable domain, completed using reference TRBV2 and TRBJ2-1, is EPEVTQTPSHQVTQMGQEVILRCVPISNHLYFYWYRQILGQKVEFLVSFYNNEISEKSEIFDDQFSVERPDGSNFTLKIRSTKLEDSAMYFCASSLGREIMDEQFFGPGTRLTVL.